One sample yielded the 31 T cell receptor beta chains listed below, sequenced in a study of naive and memory T cell subsets. Notes on the study in general: Naive repertoires, especially CD8, held a few larger clonotypes, possibly memory cells re-expressing CD45RA.

An equimolar mix of two oligonucleotides served as the beta constant-region primer for TRBC1 and TRBC2. Nested alpha and beta constant-region primers with the SP2 primer drove four PCR rounds on ligated cDNA. TCRdb re-called the UMI-ligation and nested PCR reads with MiXCR, one entry per CDR3 protein. The table includes over 130,000 distinct CDR3 sequences, approximately 20% detected once. No antigen has been assigned to these receptors. Sequencing was performed on naive CD8+ T cells from blood. These receptors originate from a human donor in good health.

This clonotype was counted a few times. CDR3 region: CASSQTGTGYGYTF. The CDR3 nucleotides read TGTGCCAGCAGTCAGACCGGGACAGGGTATGGCTACACCTTC. This sequence joins TRBV12-3 or TRBV12-4 and TRBJ1-2; TRBD1 agrees at 9 bases. This CDR3 spans 14 amino acids. Trimming cost V 5 bases and J 5 bases; bases outside gene matches: 6.

In its sample, this clonotype was seen a few times. The chain links TRBV7-6 to TRBJ2-7, with 11 nucleotides matching TRBD2. Germline lookup yields CDR1 SGHVS and CDR2 FNYEAQ. The CDR3 contains 15 residues. J gave up 3 bases and V 6 bases, and 7 bases lay outside the gene matches. The CDR3 here is CASSAGTSGFYEQYF. The CDR3 bases are TGTGCCAGCAGTGCTGGGACTAGCGGCTTCTACGAGCAGTACTTC.

This chain connects TRBV10-3 to TRBJ1-1, with 7 bases aligning to TRBD1. The CDR3 is 14 amino acids. Germline CDR1 and CDR2: ENHRY and SYGVKD. After removal of 4 bases from V and 4 bases from J, the junction contained 6 bases not matched to a gene. The CDR3 reads CAISANAGGTEAFF. The CDR3 DNA follows: TGTGCCATCAGTGCAAACGCAGGGGGCACTGAAGCTTTCTTT.

CDR3 bases: TGTGCCAGCAGTTTGGGGATCGGCACAGATACGCAGTATTTT. Translating it yields CASSLGIGTDTQYF. This sequence joins TRBV28 and TRBJ2-3; unclear D gene. Germline V gene sequence: CDR1 MDHEN, CDR2 SYDVKM. The CDR3 is 14 amino acids. The V gene lost 3 bases and the J gene lost 1 base, with 8 bases spanning the gap.

This clonotype was counted between two and nine times. The CDR3 is CSARDSLRLAGDEQFF. CDR3 DNA: TGCAGTGCTAGAGATTCCCTGAGACTAGCGGGAGATGAGCAGTTCTTC. The chain uses TRBV20-1 and TRBJ2-1; 12 positions agree with TRBD2. CDR3 length: 16 residues. Germline V CDR1 and CDR2: DFQATT, SNEGSKA (reference sequence). Unmatched junction bases numbered 8, after V lost 0 bases and J lost 8 bases.

The V call is TRBV28, the J call TRBJ2-2; D may be TRBD1 (5 bases). The CDR3 runs 16 residues. Germline loops: CDR1 MDHEN, CDR2 SYDVKM. Trimming pared 5 bases from V and 3 bases from J, leaving 16 bases between. CDR3 in amino acids: CASSLTPGYDTGELFF. CDR3 nucleotide sequence: TGTGCCAGCAGTCTAACCCCAGGGTACGACACCGGGGAGCTGTTTTTT.

This chain joins TRBV29-1 and TRBJ2-1, with 7 bases matching TRBD2. Germline CDR1 reads SQVTM; CDR2 reads ANQGSEA. This CDR3 region has 17 residues. V trimming: 4 bases; J trimming: 0 bases; junction bases outside the gene matches: 12. The CDR3 DNA reads as TGCAGCGTTGTAGGAGGGGACGGGGGGAGCTCCTACAATGAGCAGTTCTTC. Its protein is CSVVGGDGGSSYNEQFF.

The chain joins TRBV12-3 or TRBV12-4 to TRBJ2-7, with TRBD2 as a possible D gene (6 bases). Trimming stripped 4 bases from V and 2 bases from J, with 15 bases between. The CDR3 has 15 amino acids. In nucleotides, the CDR3 is TGTGCCAGCAGTTCGCCTAGCGTTCCTCCCTACGAGCAGTACTTC. This encodes CASSSPSVPPYEQYF.

The chain recombines TRBV6-5 with TRBJ2-1, with D maybe TRBD1 (6 bases). The CDR3 sequence is 15 residues long. Germline loops: CDR1 MNHEY, CDR2 SVGAGI. V shed 8 bases and J shed 2 bases, with 16 bases lying between them. CDR3 in amino acids: CASQTEQGPYNEQFF. CDR3 in DNA: TGTGCCAGCCAAACGGAACAGGGACCCTACAATGAGCAGTTCTTC.

This clonotype has a handful of counts. The CDR3: CASSLPQNSYEQYF. CDR3 nucleotide sequence: TGTGCCAGCAGTTTACCCCAAAACTCCTACGAGCAGTACTTC. V and J are TRBV28 and TRBJ2-7; no reliable D call. The germline V gene has CDR1 MDHEN and CDR2 SYDVKM. The CDR3 has 14 amino acids. Trimming left V 2 bases short and J 0 bases short, with 8 bases between.

This clonotype occurred a few times. Here the CDR3 reads CASSLAKVSDEQYF. The DNA for the CDR3 is TGTGCCAGCAGTTTAGCGAAGGTATCAGACGAGCAGTACTTC. The chain carries TRBV12-3 or TRBV12-4 and TRBJ2-7; no reliable D call. This CDR3 has 14 residues. The V gene lost 0 bases and the J gene lost 5 bases, with 11 bases spanning the gap.

This chain joins TRBV6-1 and TRBJ2-5; maybe TRBD1 (6 bases). Germline CDR1 is MNHNS and CDR2 is SASEGT. The CDR3 has 14 residues. Trimming left V 6 bases short and J 3 bases short, with 14 bases between. The CDR3 sequence is CASSSFPGEETQYF. Written as DNA, the CDR3 is TGTGCCAGCAGCTCCTTCCCAGGGGAAGAGACCCAGTACTTC.

J is TRBJ2-5 and V is TRBV29-1, with no clear D. V gave up 5 bases and J gave up 5 bases, with 15 bases separating them. The germline CDR1 and CDR2 sequences are SQVTM and ANQGSEA. This CDR3 comprises 13 residues. CDR3 amino acids: CSVTGPGPETQYF. The CDR3 bases are TGCAGCGTTACGGGCCCCGGGCCGGAGACCCAGTACTTC.

There are a few counts of this clonotype. The genes are TRBV13 and TRBJ1-1, with D possibly being TRBD1 (6 bases). V lost 3 bases and J 1 base, leaving 9 bases between the germline ends. CDR3 size: 14 residues. The germline gives CDR1 PRHDT, CDR2 FYEKMQ (reference sequence). CDR3: CASSFGGANTEAFF. The CDR3 DNA reads as TGTGCCAGCAGCTTTGGGGGCGCGAACACTGAAGCTTTCTTT.

This clonotype was seen more than once but under ten times. The chain joins TRBV9 to TRBJ2-1, with 13 bases aligning to TRBD2. With 4 bases clipped from V and 3 bases from J, the junction kept 4 bases outside the gene matches. The germline gives CDR1 SGDLS, CDR2 YYNGEE. The CDR3 is 16 residues long. CDR3 bases: TGTGCCAGCAGCCCCGGACTAGCGGGGGTCTACAATGAGCAGTTCTTC. Residues: CASSPGLAGVYNEQFF. The whole variable domain, remainder taken from reference TRBV9 and TRBJ2-1, is DSGVTQTPKHLITATGQRVTLRCSPRSGDLSVYWYQQSLDQGLQFLIQYYNGEERAKGNILERFSAQQFPDLHSELNLSSLELGDSALYFCASSPGLAGVYNEQFFGPGTRLTVL.

The gene calls are TRBV4-1 and TRBJ1-2; D gene ambiguous. Germline V gene data show CDR1 as MGHRA and CDR2 as YSYEKL. Trimming shortened V by 0 bases and J by 4 bases, and 9 bases separated the two germline ends. The CDR3 is 14 amino acids. The CDR3 DNA reads TGCGCCAGCAGCCAAGATCAAGGGTTCTATGGCTACACCTTC. As protein: CASSQDQGFYGYTF.

This clonotype has at least ten counts. The chain recombines TRBV6-2 or TRBV6-3 with TRBJ1-1; D ambiguous. Trimming pared 2 bases from V and 3 bases from J, leaving 4 bases between. The CDR3 is made up of 12 amino acids. The V gene's germline CDR1 is MNHEY and CDR2 SVGEGT. The CDR3 DNA is TGTGCCAGCAGTTACGGGTACACTGAAGCTTTCTTT. The encoded protein is CASSYGYTEAFF.

The CDR3 is CASSLLSSGTPGQYF. CDR3 sequence (DNA): TGTGCCAGCAGTTTATTGTCTAGCGGGACCCCTGGGCAGTACTTC. The rearrangement links TRBV28 to TRBJ2-7, with 9 positions matching TRBD2. Trimming removed 1 base from V and 9 bases from J; junction bases left unmatched: 10. CDR3 size: 15 residues. Germline assignment: CDR1 MDHEN and CDR2 SYDVKM.

This clonotype was picked up a small number of times. This sequence joins TRBV28 and TRBJ2-7; D unresolved. The germline V gene encodes CDR1 MDHEN and CDR2 SYDVKM. The CDR3 runs 12 residues. With 3 bases removed from V and 2 bases from J, the gap between germline ends came to 5 bases. CDR3 loop: CASSFRPYEQYF. In DNA, the CDR3 is TGTGCCAGCAGTTTCAGGCCCTACGAGCAGTACTTC.

CDR3 loop: CATSIFPRAQGISLNTEAFF. As DNA, the CDR3 is TGTGCCACCAGCATATTCCCGCGGGCGCAGGGTATATCGTTGAACACTGAAGCTTTCTTT. This chain links TRBV15 with TRBJ1-1, with D tentatively TRBD1 (5 bases). V lost 4 bases and J 0 bases, leaving 27 bases between the germline ends. The CDR3 has 20 residues. CDR1 and CDR2 (germline): LNHNV, YYDKDF (reference sequence).

This sequence joins TRBV28 and TRBJ1-5, with 12 bases aligning to TRBD1. J lost 5 bases, V lost 2 bases, and 10 bases had no gene match. The CDR3 spans 18 residues. The germline gives CDR1 MDHEN, CDR2 SYDVKM. The CDR3 DNA reads TGTGCCAGCAGTTTACGGGGGGACAGGGGGCCTCTGGATCAGCCCCAGCATTTT. Protein sequence: CASSLRGDRGPLDQPQHF.

This clonotype has more than one count but fewer than ten. The chain employs TRBV5-1 and TRBJ2-1; 10 bases line up with TRBD2. The CDR3 covers 16 residues. V trimming: 1 base; J trimming: 3 bases; junction bases outside the gene matches: 4. From germline, CDR1 is SGHRS and CDR2 YFSETQ. DNA of the CDR3: TGCGCCAGCAGCTTGTGGGCTAGCGGGAGCTACAATGAGCAGTTCTTC. Protein sequence: CASSLWASGSYNEQFF.

This chain connects TRBV28 to TRBJ1-2; D is uncertain. The germline CDR1 and CDR2 sequences are MDHEN and SYDVKM. This CDR3 comprises 15 residues. Trimming removed 5 bases at V and 2 bases at J, with 15 bases between. CDR3: CASSPQVLVNYGYTF. CDR3 sequence (DNA): TGTGCCAGCAGTCCCCAGGTGTTGGTGAACTATGGCTACACCTTC.

This clonotype was detected many times. This rearrangement joins TRBV29-1 to TRBJ2-7; 9 nucleotides align to TRBD1. Germline V gives CDR1 SQVTM, CDR2 ANQGSEA. The CDR3 extends over 12 amino acids. J gave up 6 bases and V 8 bases, and 8 bases lay outside the gene matches. The chain's CDR3 is CSITQGAIEQYF. Written as DNA, the CDR3 is TGCAGCATAACACAGGGGGCGATCGAGCAGTACTTC.

This clonotype was found a few times. The chain couples TRBV28 to TRBJ1-2, with a weak D call TRBD1 (6 bases). From germline, CDR1 is MDHEN and CDR2 SYDVKM. Trimming cost V 6 bases and J 2 bases, with 10 bases left between them. This CDR3 comprises 13 residues. The CDR3 DNA sequence: TGTGCCAGCAGCAGGACAGAGAACTATGGCTACACCTTC. Translating gives CASSRTENYGYTF.

A few counts support this clonotype. The chain carries TRBV11-2 and TRBJ2-7, with TRBD2 identical over 8 bases. V lost 6 bases and J lost 0; bases outside the gene matches: 10. The CDR3 length is 16 residues. Per germline, CDR1 SGHAT and CDR2 FQNNGV. The CDR3 region is CASSPTLAGPSYEQYF. The CDR3 bases are TGTGCCAGCAGTCCCACTCTAGCGGGCCCCTCCTACGAGCAGTACTTC.

This clonotype has more than one count but fewer than ten. This chain joins TRBV11-2 and TRBJ2-1; 7 bases map to TRBD1. The CDR3 covers 15 residues. The J segment lost 3 bases and the V segment lost 6 bases, leaving 8 bases of the junction unmatched. Looked up from germline, CDR1 is SGHAT and CDR2 is FQNNGV. The CDR3 DNA reads as TGTGCCAGCAGACGTCCGGGACAGCTCTACAATGAGCAGTTCTTC. It codes for CASRRPGQLYNEQFF.

The chain is built from TRBV29-1 and TRBJ2-1; TRBD2 agrees at 8 bases. Germline V gives CDR1 SQVTM, CDR2 ANQGSEA. The CDR3 loop spans 14 amino acids. V lost 4 bases to trimming and J lost 6 bases; unmatched junction nucleotides: 8. Written as DNA, the CDR3 is TGCAGCGTTGTCCCGGGACTAGAGGGCAATGAGCAGTTCTTC. It yields the protein CSVVPGLEGNEQFF.

This clonotype occurred a few times. J is TRBJ1-4 and V is TRBV6-5; D not certain. There are 14 residues in the CDR3. V was trimmed by 0 bases and J by 7 bases, leaving 9 bases between them. The germline gives CDR1 MNHEY, CDR2 SVGAGI. The CDR3 sequence: CASSYSVRPEKLFF. The CDR3 DNA is TGTGCCAGCAGTTACTCGGTGCGTCCTGAAAAACTGTTTTTT.

This clonotype came up a few times. The chain uses TRBV27 and TRBJ2-1, with 8 bases matching TRBD2. The J segment lost 4 bases and the V segment lost 6 bases, leaving 5 bases of the junction unmatched. CDR1 and CDR2 from the germline V gene are MNHEY and SMNVEV (reference sequence). The CDR3 spans 14 residues. CDR3 sequence: CASRALADYNEQFF. In nucleotides, the CDR3 is TGTGCCAGCAGGGCACTAGCGGATTACAATGAGCAGTTCTTC.

The V call is TRBV6-5, the J call TRBJ2-1, with TRBD1 matching 8 bases. Germline CDR1 reads MNHEY; CDR2 reads SVGAGI. Trimming removed 8 bases from V and 2 bases from J; junction bases left unmatched: 20. The CDR3 consists of 19 residues. CDR3 residues: CASRHAPTGTGTPYNEQFF. The DNA of the CDR3 is TGTGCCAGCCGACACGCGCCCACAGGGACAGGTACCCCCTACAATGAGCAGTTCTTC.